This TCR beta chain was sequenced during a study of blood T cell repertoires in COVID-19. This clone appeared once. Produced via immunoSEQ multiplex PCR; TCRdb's table is partial and in-frame only. The sample has about 260,000 clones; approximately 91% are singletons. Germline-derived CDR1 and CDR2 are WSHSY and SAAADI. Losses at the gene ends were 6 bases for V and 3 bases for J; bases not matched to a gene: 3. This CDR3 comprises 14 residues. This TCR was sampled from a person under 35 with COVID-19, enrolled during active disease. The rearrangement links TRBV10-2 to TRBJ1-1, with 11 bases aligning to TRBD1. The specimen sequenced was peripheral blood. The CDR3 reads CASRDRGLDTEAFF. The CDR3 DNA follows: TGCGCCAGCAGGGACAGGGGGCTGGACACTGAAGCTTTCTTT.